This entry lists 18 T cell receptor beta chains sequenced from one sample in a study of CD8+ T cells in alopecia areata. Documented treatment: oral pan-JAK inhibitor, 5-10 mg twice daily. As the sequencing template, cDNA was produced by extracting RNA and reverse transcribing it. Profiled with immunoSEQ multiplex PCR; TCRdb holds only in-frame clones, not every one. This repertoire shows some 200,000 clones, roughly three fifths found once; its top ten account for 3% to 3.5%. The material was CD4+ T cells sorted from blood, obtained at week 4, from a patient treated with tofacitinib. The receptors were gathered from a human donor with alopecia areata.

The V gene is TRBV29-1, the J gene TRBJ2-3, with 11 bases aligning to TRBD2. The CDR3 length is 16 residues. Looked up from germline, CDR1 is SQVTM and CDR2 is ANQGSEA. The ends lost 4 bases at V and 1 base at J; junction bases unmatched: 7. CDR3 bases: TGCAGCGTTGCGGGACCGGGACTAGCGGGCACAGATACGCAGTATTTT. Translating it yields CSVAGPGLAGTDTQYF.

CDR3 protein: CASSQDAPGRGNGYTF. In DNA, the CDR3 is TGCGCCAGCAGCCAAGATGCGCCCGGCAGGGGGAACGGCTACACCTTC. The genes are TRBV4-1 and TRBJ1-2; 7 bases match TRBD1. Per germline, CDR1 MGHRA and CDR2 YSYEKL. V gave up 0 bases and J gave up 8 bases; unmatched junction bases: 12. The length of the CDR3 is 16 residues.

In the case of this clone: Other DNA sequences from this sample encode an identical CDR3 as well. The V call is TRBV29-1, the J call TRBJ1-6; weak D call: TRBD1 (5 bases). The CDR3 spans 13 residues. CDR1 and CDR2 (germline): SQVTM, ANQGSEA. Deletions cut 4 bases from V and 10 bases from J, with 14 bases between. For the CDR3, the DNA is TGCAGCGTTGCGGGGACCAGGGACTCACCCCTCCACTTT. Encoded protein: CSVAGTRDSPLHF.

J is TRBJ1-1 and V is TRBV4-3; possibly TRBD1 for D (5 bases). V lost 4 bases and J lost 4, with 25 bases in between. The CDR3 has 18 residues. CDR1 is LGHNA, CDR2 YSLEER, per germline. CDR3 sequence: CASSLSSQALTVPTEAFF. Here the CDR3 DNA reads TGCGCCAGCAGCCTGTCGTCCCAGGCCTTGACAGTTCCCACTGAAGCTTTCTTT.

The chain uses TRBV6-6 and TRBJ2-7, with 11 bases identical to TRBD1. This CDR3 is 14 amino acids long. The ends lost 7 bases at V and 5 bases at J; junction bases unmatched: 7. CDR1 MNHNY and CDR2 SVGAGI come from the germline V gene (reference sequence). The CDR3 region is CASKLGQGVNEQYF. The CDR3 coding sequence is TGTGCCAGCAAACTGGGACAGGGGGTGAACGAGCAGTACTTC.

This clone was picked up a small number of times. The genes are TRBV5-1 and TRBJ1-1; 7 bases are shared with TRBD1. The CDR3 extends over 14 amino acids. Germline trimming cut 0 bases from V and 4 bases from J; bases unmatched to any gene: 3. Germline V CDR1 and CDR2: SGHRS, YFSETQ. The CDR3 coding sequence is TGCGCCAGCAGCTTGGAGACAGGGAGCACTGAAGCTTTCTTT. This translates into CASSLETGSTEAFF.

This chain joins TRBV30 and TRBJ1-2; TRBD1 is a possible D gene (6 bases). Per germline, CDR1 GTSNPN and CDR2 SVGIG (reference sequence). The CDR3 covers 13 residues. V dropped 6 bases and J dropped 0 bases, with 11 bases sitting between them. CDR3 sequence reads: CACLQGANYGYTF. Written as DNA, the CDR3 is TGTGCCTGTCTACAGGGTGCTAACTATGGCTACACCTTC.

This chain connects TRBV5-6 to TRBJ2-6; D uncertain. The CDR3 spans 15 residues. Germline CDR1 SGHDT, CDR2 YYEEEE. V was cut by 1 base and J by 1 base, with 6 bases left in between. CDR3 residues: CASSLKISGANVLTF. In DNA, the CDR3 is TGTGCCAGCAGCTTGAAGATTTCTGGGGCCAACGTCCTGACTTTC.

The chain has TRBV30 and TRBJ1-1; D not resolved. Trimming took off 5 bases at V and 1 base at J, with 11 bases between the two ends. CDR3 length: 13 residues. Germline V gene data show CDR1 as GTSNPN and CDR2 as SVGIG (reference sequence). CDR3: CAWAKTANTEAFF. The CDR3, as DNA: TGTGCCTGGGCAAAGACGGCGAACACTGAAGCTTTCTTT. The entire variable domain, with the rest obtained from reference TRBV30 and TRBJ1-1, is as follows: SQTIHQWPATLVQPVGSPLSLECTVEGTSNPNLYWYRQAAGRGLQLLFYSVGIGQISSEVPQNLSASRPQDRQFILSSKKLLLSDSGFYLCAWAKTANTEAFFGQGTRLTVV.

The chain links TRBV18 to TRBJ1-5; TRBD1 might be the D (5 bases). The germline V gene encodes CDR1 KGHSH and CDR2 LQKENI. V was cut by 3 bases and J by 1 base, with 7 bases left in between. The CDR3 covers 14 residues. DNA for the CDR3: TGTGCCAGCTCACCGGGACGGAGCAATCAGCCCCAGCATTTT. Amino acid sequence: CASSPGRSNQPQHF. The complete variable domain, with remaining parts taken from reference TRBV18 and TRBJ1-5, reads NAGVMQNPRHLVRRRGQEARLRCSPMKGHSHVYWYRQLPEEGLKFMVYLQKENIIDESGMPKERFSAEFPKEGPSILRIQQVVRGDSAAYFCASSPGRSNQPQHFGDGTRLSIL.

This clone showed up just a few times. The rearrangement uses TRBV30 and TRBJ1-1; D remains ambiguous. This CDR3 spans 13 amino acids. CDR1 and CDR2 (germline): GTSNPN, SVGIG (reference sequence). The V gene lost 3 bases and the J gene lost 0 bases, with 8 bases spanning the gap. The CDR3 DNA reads TGTGCCTGGAGCGACTATATGAACACTGAAGCTTTCTTT. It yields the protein CAWSDYMNTEAFF.

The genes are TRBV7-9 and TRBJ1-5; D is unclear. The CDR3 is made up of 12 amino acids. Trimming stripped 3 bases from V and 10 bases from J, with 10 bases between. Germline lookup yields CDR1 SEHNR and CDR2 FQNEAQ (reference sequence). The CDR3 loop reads CASSLDVGPQHF. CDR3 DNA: TGTGCCAGCAGCTTGGACGTCGGACCCCAGCATTTT.

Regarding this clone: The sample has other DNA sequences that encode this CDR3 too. The CDR3 region is CSVGDSLNTEAFF. The CDR3 DNA sequence: TGCAGCGTCGGGGACAGTTTGAACACTGAAGCTTTCTTT. The chain has TRBV29-1 and TRBJ1-1; 7 bases agree with TRBD1. CDR1 and CDR2 from the germline V gene are SQVTM and ANQGSEA. The ends lost 6 bases at V and 0 bases at J; junction bases unmatched: 4. The CDR3 extends over 13 amino acids.

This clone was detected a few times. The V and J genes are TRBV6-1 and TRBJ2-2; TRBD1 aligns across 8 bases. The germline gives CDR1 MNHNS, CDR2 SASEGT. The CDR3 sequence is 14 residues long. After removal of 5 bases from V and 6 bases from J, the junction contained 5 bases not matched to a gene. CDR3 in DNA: TGTGCCAGCAGTCTACAGGGGGTACCCGGGGAGCTGTTTTTT. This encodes CASSLQGVPGELFF.

This chain's CDR3 is CASSLVMGADDEQYF. CDR3 bases: TGTGCCAGCTCACTCGTAATGGGGGCGGACGACGAGCAGTACTTC. The chain uses TRBV18 and TRBJ2-7, with D perhaps matching TRBD1 (6 bases). Germline V gene sequence: CDR1 KGHSH, CDR2 LQKENI. The CDR3 has 15 amino acids. V lost 4 bases, J lost 5 bases, and 18 bases lay in between.

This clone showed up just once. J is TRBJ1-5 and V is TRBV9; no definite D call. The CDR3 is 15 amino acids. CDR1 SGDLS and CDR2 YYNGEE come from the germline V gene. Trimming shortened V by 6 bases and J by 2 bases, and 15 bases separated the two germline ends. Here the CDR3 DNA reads TGTGCCAGCACCCGGGGTACCTGGGGCAATCAGCCCCAGCATTTT. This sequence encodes CASTRGTWGNQPQHF.

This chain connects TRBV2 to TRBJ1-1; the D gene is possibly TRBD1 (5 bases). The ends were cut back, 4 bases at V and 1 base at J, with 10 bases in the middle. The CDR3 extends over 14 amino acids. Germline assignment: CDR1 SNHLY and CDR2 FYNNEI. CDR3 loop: CASSAGLPNTEAFF. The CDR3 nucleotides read TGTGCCAGCAGTGCGGGACTTCCGAACACTGAAGCTTTCTTT.

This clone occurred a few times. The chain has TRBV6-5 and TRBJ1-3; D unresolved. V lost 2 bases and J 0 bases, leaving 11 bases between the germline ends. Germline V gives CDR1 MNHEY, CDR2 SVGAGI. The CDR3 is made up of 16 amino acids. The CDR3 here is CASSYLREASGNTIYF. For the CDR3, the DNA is TGTGCCAGCAGTTACCTCCGGGAGGCCTCTGGAAACACCATATATTTT.